The rows below give T cell receptor beta chains drawn from one sample of a study of T cell responses to AZD1222 COVID-19 vaccine. Only in-frame clones appear in the TCRdb table, and some are missing; sequencing was by immunoSEQ multiplex PCR. The table shows about 110,000 clones, with roughly 90% occurring only once. The sequencing here drew on peripheral blood, taken 28 days after the second AZD1222 dose. All receptors come from an adult who received the AZD1222 COVID-19 vaccine. Each CDR3 is given with its conserved first and last residue. The D gene is left open where the match is weak. Where a row states a size, it is once, few, many or the class of an expanded clone; other rows omit it.

D	size	J	V	DNA	CDR3
TRBD2	NA	TRBJ2-1	TRBV7-9	TGTGCCAGCAGGCCGACTAGCGGCAGCTCCTACAATGAGCAGTTCTTC	CASRPTSGSSYNEQFF
TRBD1	NA	TRBJ2-7	TRBV4-2	TGTGCCAGCAGCGCCGGGACAGGGGACTACGAGCAGTACTTC	CASSAGTGDYEQYF
TRBD1	NA	TRBJ2-5	TRBV3-1/TRBV3-2	TGTGCCAGCAGCCAAGTCCTCAGGGGGCGCGTAGAGACCCAGTACTTC	CASSQVLRGRVETQYF
TRBD1	NA	TRBJ2-5	TRBV6-5	TGTGCCACAGGGGGTCTGGCGACGCTTGAGACCCAGTACTTC	CATGGLATLETQYF
NA	once	TRBJ2-1	TRBV19	TGTGCCAGTAGTATTGGTGGGGTACGAGAGCAGTTCTTC	CASSIGGVREQFF
NA	NA	TRBJ1-2	TRBV28	TGTGCCAGCAGTTTTCGGAAAAAGGGACCCTATGGCTACACCTTC	CASSFRKKGPYGYTF
TRBD1	NA	TRBJ1-2	TRBV7-9	TGTGCCAGCAGCGCCGGGACAGAGCTTAACTATGGCTACACCTTC	CASSAGTELNYGYTF
NA	NA	TRBJ1-5	TRBV28	TGTGCCAGCAGTTCCCCAGTTATAGCCCAGCATTTT	CASSSPVIAQHF
NA	NA	TRBJ2-5	TRBV4-1	TGCGCCAGCAGCCAAGAACTTGGTACCCAGTACTTC	CASSQELGTQYF
NA	NA	TRBJ1-2	TRBV5-1	TGCGCCAGCAGCTTAAACGGGCCGCGCTCTGGCTACACCTTC	CASSLNGPRSGYTF
NA	few	TRBJ2-7	TRBV3-1/TRBV3-2	TGTGCCAGCAGTCGCTCGGGACGGGGAACCTACGAGCAGTACTTC	CASSRSGRGTYEQYF
NA	once	TRBJ1-5	TRBV7-9	TGTGCCAGCAGCTTATCGGGGCCTTGGCAGCCCCAGCATTTT	CASSLSGPWQPQHF
TRBD2	few	TRBJ2-1	TRBV2	TGTGCCAGCAGTTGGACTAGCGGGTATAACAATGAGCAGTTCTTC	CASSWTSGYNNEQFF
TRBD2	once	TRBJ2-3	TRBV30	TGTGCCTGGGGGGGGGATCGTCCCCGGACAGATACGCAGTATTTT	CAWGGDRPRTDTQYF
TRBD1	NA	TRBJ2-4	TRBV5-8	TGTGCCAGCAGCCGCTTGGGACAGGTCTTC	CASSRLGQVF
NA	NA	TRBJ1-2	TRBV2	TGTGCCAGCCATGTTACAGGGACCTATGGCTACACCTTC	CASHVTGTYGYTF
TRBD1	NA	TRBJ1-3	TRBV19	TGTGCCAGTAGTATCTCCCGACTGGACAGGGGAAACACCATATATTTT	CASSISRLDRGNTIYF
NA	NA	TRBJ2-1	TRBV2	TGTGCCAGCAGTGACGCGGGGTACAATGAGCAGTTCTTC	CASSDAGYNEQFF
NA	NA	TRBJ1-5	TRBV6-1	TGTGCCAGCAGTGAATATCAGCCCCAGCATTTT	CASSEYQPQHF
TRBD2	NA	TRBJ2-1	TRBV7-2	TGTGCCAGCAGCTCTTTAGCGGGAGTCTCCTACAATGAGCAGTTCTTC	CASSSLAGVSYNEQFF
NA	NA	TRBJ1-4	TRBV6-2/TRBV6-3	TGTGCCAGCAGCCCCGCCGGGACGGCAGGCGAAAAACTGTTTTTT	CASSPAGTAGEKLFF
NA	NA	TRBJ2-1	TRBV7-3	TGTGCCAGCAGCTTAATAAGGGGCGCGGGTAATGAGCAGTTCTTC	CASSLIRGAGNEQFF
NA	NA	TRBJ2-1	TRBV13	TGTGCCAGCAGCGTCAGGGGAACCTACAATGAGCAGTTCTTC	CASSVRGTYNEQFF
NA	NA	TRBJ2-7	TRBV5-1	TGCGCCAGCAGCTTGGACCTATACGAGCAGTACTTC	CASSLDLYEQYF
TRBD2	NA	TRBJ2-7	TRBV6-5	TGTGCCAGCAGTCCTCGACTAGCGGGGGGATACGAGCAGTACTTC	CASSPRLAGGYEQYF
NA	NA	TRBJ1-6	TRBV18	TGTGCCAGCTCCATAATGCCGGGCTCGGGTGATTCCTATAATTCACCCCTCCACTTT	CASSIMPGSGDSYNSPLHF
NA	NA	TRBJ1-5	TRBV6-1	TGTGCCAGCAGTGAAGCCGGAGGGCAGCCCCAGCATTTT	CASSEAGGQPQHF
NA	NA	TRBJ1-5	TRBV28	TGTGCCACCTATAGCAGGATAAATCAGCCCCAGCATTTT	CATYSRINQPQHF
NA	NA	TRBJ2-7	TRBV7-3	TGTGCCAGCAGCTTATTACAGGGCTACGAGCAGTACTTC	CASSLLQGYEQYF
NA	NA	TRBJ2-7	TRBV13	TGTGCCAGCAGACGTACCCTAGACACCAGCGACGAGCAGTACTTC	CASRRTLDTSDEQYF
NA	NA	TRBJ1-5	TRBV30	TGTGCCTGGAGTGTTCAGGTCCACCAGCCCCAGCATTTT	CAWSVQVHQPQHF
NA	NA	TRBJ2-7	TRBV14	TGTGCCAGCAGCCAATACTACGAGCAGTACTTC	CASSQYYEQYF
NA	NA	TRBJ1-4	TRBV7-9	TGTGCCAGCAGGTCGGGCGCCGGGGCCGCTAATGAAAAACTGTTTTTT	CASRSGAGAANEKLFF
TRBD1	NA	TRBJ1-1	TRBV5-1	TGCGCCAGCAGCTTATCCGGGACAGGGAACACTGAAGCTTTCTTT	CASSLSGTGNTEAFF
NA	NA	TRBJ1-5	TRBV19	TGTGCCAGTAGTATGGGCAGGTTGGTGGAGCCCCAGCATTTT	CASSMGRLVEPQHF
NA	NA	TRBJ2-1	TRBV5-1	TGCGCCAGCAGCTTTAGACTGGGCAATGAGCAGTTCTTC	CASSFRLGNEQFF
TRBD1	NA	TRBJ1-1	TRBV30	TGTGCCTGGAGTGTAGGACAGGGGTACACTGAAGCTTTCTTT	CAWSVGQGYTEAFF
NA	NA	TRBJ2-3	TRBV7-6	TGTGCCAGCAGCTTGGGACCCGCCCCAGATACGCAGTATTTT	CASSLGPAPDTQYF